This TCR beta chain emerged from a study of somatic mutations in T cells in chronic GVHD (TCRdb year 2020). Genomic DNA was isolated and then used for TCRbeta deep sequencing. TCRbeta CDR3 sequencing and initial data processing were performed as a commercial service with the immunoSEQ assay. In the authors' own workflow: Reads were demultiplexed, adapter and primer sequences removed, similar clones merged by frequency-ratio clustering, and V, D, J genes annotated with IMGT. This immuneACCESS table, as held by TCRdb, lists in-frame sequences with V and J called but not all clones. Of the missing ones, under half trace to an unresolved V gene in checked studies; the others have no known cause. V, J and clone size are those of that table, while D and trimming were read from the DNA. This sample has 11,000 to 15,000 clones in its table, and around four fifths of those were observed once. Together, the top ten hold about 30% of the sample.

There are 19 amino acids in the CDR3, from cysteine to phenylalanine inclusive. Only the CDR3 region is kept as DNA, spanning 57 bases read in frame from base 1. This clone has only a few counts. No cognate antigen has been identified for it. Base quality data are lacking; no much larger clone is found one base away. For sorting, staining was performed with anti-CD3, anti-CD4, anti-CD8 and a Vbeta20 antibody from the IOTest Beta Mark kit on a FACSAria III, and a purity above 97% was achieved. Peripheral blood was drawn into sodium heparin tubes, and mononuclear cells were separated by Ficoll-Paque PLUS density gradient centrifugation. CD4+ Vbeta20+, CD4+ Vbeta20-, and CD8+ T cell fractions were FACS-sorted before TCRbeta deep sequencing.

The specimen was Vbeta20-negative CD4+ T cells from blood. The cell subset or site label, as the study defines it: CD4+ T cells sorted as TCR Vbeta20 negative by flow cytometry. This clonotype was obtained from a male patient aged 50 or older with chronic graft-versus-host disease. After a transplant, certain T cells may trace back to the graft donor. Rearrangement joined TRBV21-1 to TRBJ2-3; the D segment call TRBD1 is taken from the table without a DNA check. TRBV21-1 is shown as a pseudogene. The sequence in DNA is TGTGCCAGCAGCAAATGGGTATGTGGTGACAGGGGGATCCGAGATACGCAGTATTTT. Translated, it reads CASSKWVCGDRGIRDTQYF.